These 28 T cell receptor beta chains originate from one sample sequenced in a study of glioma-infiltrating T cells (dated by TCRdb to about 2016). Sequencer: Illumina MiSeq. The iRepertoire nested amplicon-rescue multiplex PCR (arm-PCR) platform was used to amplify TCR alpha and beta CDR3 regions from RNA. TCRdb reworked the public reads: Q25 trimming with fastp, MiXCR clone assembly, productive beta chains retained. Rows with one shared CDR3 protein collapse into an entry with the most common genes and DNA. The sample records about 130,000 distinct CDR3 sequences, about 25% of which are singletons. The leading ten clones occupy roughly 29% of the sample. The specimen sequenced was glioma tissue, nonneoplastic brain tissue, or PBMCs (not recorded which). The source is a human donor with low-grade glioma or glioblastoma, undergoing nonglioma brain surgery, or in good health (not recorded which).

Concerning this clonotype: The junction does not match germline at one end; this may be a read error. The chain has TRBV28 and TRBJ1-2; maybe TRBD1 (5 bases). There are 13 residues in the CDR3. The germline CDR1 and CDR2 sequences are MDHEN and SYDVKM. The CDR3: CASTDRPNYGYIF. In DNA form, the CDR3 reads TGTGCCAGCACCGACAGACCTAACTATGGCTACATCTTC.

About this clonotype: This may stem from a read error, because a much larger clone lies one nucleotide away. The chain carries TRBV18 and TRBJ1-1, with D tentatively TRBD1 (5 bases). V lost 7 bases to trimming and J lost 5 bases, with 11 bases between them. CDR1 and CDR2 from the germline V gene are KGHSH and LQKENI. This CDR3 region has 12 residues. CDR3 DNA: TGTGCCAGCTTATTCGGGGGGACTGAAGCTTTCTTT. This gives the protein CASLFGGTEAFF.

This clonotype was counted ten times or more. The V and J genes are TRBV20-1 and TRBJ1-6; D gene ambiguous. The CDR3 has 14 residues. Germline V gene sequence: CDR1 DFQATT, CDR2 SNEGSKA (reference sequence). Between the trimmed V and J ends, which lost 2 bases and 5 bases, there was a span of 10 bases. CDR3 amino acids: CSARNRVNNSPLHF. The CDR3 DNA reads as TGCAGTGCTAGAAATCGTGTTAATAATTCACCCCTCCACTTT.

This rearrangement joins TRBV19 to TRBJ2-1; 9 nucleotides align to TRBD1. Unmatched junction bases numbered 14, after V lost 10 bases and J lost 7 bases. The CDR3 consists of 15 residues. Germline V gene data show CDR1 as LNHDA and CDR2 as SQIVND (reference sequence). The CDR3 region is CANRGIGTGSNEQFF. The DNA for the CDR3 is TGTGCCAATAGGGGGATAGGGACAGGGAGTAATGAGCAGTTCTTC.

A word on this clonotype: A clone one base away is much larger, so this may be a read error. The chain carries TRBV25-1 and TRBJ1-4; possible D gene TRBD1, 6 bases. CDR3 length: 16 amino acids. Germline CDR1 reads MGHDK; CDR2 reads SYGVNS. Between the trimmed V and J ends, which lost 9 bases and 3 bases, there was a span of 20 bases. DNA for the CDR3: TGTGCCAGAAGTCCACTCACCGGGACATCTAATGAAAAACTGTTTTTT. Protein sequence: CARSPLTGTSNEKLFF.

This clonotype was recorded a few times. This CDR3 is CASRSTGMGTQYF. The CDR3 DNA reads TGTGCCAGCAGGTCGACAGGGATGGGGACCCAGTACTTC. V is TRBV11-1 and J is TRBJ2-5, with TRBD1 matching over 7 bases. Trimming cost V 6 bases and J 7 bases; bases outside gene matches: 8. CDR3 size: 13 residues. Germline loops: CDR1 SGHAT, CDR2 FQDESV (reference sequence). Combining the CDR3 with reference TRBV11-1 and TRBJ2-5 gives the whole variable domain EAEVAQSPRYKITEKSQAVAFWCDPISGHATLYWYRQILGQGPELLVQFQDESVVDDSQLPKDRFSAERLKGVDSTLKIQPAELGDSAMYLCASRSTGMGTQYFGPGTRLLVL.

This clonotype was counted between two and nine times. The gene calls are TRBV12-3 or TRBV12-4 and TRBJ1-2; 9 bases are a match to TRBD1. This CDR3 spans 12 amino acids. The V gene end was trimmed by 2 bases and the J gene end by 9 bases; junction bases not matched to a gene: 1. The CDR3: CASSLTGGSYTF. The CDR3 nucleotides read TGTGCCAGCAGTTTAACAGGGGGCAGCTACACCTTC.

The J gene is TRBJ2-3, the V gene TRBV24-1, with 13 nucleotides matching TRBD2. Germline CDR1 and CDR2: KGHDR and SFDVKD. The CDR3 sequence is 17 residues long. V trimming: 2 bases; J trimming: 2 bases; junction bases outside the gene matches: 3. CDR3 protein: CATSDSGLAGITDTQYF. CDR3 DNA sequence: TGTGCCACCAGTGATTCGGGACTAGCGGGGATCACAGATACGCAGTATTTT.

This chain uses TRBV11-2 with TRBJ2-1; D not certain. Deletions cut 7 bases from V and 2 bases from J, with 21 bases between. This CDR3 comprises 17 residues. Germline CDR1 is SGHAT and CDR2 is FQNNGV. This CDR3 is CASTPGRAGTTYNEQFF. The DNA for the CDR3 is TGTGCCAGCACCCCAGGCCGGGCCGGAACGACCTACAATGAGCAGTTCTTC.

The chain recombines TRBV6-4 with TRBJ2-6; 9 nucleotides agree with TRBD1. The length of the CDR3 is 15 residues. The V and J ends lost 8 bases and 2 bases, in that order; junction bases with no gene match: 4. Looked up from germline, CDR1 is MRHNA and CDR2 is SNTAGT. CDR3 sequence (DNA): TGTGCCAGCTCTGGGACAGGGACTGGGGCCAACGTCCTGACTTTC. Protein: CASSGTGTGANVLTF.

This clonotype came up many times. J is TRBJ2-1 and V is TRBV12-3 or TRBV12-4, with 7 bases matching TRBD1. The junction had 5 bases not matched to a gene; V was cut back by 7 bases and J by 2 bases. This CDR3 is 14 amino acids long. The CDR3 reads CASTWDRPYNEQFF. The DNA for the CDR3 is TGTGCCAGCACCTGGGACAGACCCTACAATGAGCAGTTCTTC.

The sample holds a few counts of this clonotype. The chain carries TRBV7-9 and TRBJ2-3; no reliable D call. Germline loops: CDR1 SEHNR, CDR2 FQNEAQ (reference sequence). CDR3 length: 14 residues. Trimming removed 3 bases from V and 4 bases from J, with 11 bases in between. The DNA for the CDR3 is TGTGCCAGCAGCTTGTCACAGTCTGCAGATACGCAGTATTTT. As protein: CASSLSQSADTQYF.

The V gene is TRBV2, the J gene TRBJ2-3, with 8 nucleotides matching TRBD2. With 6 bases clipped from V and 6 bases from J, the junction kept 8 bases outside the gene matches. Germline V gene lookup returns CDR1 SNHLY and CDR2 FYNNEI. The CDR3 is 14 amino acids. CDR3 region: CASRRGLVADTQYF. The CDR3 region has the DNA TGTGCCAGCAGGAGGGGACTAGTCGCCGATACGCAGTATTTT.

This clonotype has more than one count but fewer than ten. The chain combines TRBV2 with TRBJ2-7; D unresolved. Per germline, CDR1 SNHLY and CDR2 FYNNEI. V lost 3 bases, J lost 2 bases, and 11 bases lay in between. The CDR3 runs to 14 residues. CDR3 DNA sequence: TGTGCCAGCAGTGATTTGGCAGTAGCCTACGAGCAGTACGTC. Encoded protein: CASSDLAVAYEQYV.

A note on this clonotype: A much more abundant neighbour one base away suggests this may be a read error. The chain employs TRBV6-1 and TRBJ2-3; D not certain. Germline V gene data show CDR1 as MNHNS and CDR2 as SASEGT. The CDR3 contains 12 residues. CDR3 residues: CASSTGGDKQYF. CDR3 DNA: TGTGCCAGCAGCACTGGTGGGGATAAGCAGTATTTT.

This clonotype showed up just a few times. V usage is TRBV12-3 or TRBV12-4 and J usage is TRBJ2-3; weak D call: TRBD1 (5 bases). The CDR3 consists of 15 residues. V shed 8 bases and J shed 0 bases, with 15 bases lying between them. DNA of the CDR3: TGTGCCAGCGAAAACAAGCAGGGTAGCACAGATACGCAGTATTTT. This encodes CASENKQGSTDTQYF.

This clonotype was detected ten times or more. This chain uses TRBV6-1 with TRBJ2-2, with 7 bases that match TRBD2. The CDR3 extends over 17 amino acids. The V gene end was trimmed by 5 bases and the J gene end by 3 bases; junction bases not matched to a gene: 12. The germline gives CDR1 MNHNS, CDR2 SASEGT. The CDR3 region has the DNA TGTGCCAGCAGTACCCGCGTCCTGGGGAGGGACACCGGGGAGCTGTTTTTT. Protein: CASSTRVLGRDTGELFF.

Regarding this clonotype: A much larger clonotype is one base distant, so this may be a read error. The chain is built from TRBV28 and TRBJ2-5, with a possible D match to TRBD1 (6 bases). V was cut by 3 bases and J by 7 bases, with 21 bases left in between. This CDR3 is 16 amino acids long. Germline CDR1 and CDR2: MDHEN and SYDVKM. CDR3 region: CASSFRLARGSGTQYF. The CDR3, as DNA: TGTGCCAGCAGTTTCAGGCTAGCCAGGGGTAGTGGGACCCAGTACTTC.

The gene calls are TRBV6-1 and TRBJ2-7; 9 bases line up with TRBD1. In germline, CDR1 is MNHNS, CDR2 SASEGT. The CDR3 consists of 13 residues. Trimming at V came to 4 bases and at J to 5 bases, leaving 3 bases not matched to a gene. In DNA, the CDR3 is TGTGCCAGCAGTGCAACAGGGGGCGACGAGCAGTACGTC. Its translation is CASSATGGDEQYV.

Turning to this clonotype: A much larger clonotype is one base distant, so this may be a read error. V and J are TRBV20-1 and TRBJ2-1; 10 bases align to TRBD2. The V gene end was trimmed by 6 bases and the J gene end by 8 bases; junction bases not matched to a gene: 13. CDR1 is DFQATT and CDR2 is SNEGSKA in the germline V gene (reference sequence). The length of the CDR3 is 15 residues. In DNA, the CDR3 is TGCAGTGCAATACCCGGGGCTAGCGGGGGCGATGAGCAGTTCTTC. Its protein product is CSAIPGASGGDEQFF.

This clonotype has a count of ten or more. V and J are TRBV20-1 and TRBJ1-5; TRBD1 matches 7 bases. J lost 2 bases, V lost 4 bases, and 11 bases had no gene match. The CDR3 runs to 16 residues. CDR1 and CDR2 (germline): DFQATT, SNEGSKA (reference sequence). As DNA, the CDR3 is TGCAGTGCTATTTATGTTTGGGACAGCGGCAATCAGCCCCAGCATTTT. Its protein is CSAIYVWDSGNQPQHF.

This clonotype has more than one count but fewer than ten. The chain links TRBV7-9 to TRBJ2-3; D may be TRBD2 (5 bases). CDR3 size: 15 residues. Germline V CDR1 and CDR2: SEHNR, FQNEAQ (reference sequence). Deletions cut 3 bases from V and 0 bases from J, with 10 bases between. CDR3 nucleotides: TGTGCCAGCAGCTTTTCACGGAGGAGCACAGATACGCAGTATTTT. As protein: CASSFSRRSTDTQYF.

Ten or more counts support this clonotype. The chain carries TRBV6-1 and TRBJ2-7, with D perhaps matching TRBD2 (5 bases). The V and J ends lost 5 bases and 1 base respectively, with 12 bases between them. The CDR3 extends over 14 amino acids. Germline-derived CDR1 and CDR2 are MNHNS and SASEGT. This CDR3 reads CASSSEDFSYEQYV. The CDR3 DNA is TGTGCCAGCAGTTCCGAGGACTTTTCCTACGAGCAGTACGTC.

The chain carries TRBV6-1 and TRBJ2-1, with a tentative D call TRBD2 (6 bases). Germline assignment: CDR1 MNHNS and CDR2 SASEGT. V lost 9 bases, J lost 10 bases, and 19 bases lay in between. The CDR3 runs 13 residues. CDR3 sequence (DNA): TGTGCCAGTGCCAGGGAGGCGGCTAGGGAGCAGTTCTTC. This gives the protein CASAREAAREQFF.

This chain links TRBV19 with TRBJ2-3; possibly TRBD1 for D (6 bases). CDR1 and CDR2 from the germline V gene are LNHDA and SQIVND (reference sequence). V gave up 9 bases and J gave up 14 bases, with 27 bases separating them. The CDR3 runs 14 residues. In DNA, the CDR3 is TGTGCCAGAGCCCACACAGGGTCCACCGGGGAGCTGTATTTT. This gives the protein CARAHTGSTGELYF. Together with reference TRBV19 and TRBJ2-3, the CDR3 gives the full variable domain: DGGITQSPKYLFRKEGQNVTLSCEQNLNHDAMYWYRQDPGQGLRLIYYSQIVNDFQKGDIAEGYSVSREKKESFPLTVTSAQKNPTAFYLCARAHTGSTGELYFGPGTRLTVL.

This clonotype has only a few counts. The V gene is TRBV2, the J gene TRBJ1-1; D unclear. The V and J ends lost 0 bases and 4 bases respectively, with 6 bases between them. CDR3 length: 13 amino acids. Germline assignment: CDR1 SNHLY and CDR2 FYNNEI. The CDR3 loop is CASSEAVRTEAFF. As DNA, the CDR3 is TGTGCCAGCAGTGAAGCGGTACGCACTGAAGCTTTCTTT.

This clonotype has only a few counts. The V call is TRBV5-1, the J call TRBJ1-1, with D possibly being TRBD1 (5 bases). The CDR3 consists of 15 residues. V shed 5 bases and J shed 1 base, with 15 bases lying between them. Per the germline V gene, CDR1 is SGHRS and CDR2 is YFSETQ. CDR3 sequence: CASRPTTRGNTEAFF. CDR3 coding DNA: TGCGCCAGCAGACCCACCACAAGGGGGAACACTGAAGCTTTCTTT.

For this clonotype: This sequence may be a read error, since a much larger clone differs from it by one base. Here the CDR3 DNA reads TGTGCCAGCAGTCCGGCGAGCAATGAGCAGTTCTTC. Translating it yields CASSPASNEQFF. The V and J genes are TRBV6-1 and TRBJ2-1; D remains ambiguous. From germline, CDR1 is MNHNS and CDR2 SASEGT. This CDR3 has 12 amino acids. V was shortened by 5 bases and J by 6 bases, with 8 bases between the two germline ends.